These 3 T cell receptor beta chains originate from one sample sequenced in a study of human T cells and chemical hapten exposure (dated by TCRdb to about 2021). The time point label, read with the paper, signifies: patch test 1, 2 weeks after DPC sensitization. The treatment or condition label here, explained by the study, means: therapeutic diphenylcyclopropenone sensitization with weekly scalp DPC. The method was RACE. The listed sequencing device is NextSeq 500. The public reads were quality trimmed at Q25 with fastp and then assembled into clones with MiXCR by TCRdb, keeping productive beta chains. Duplicate CDR3 protein sequences are folded into a single record with the most common DNA and genes. A total of 80,000 to 100,000 distinct CDR3 sequences appear in this sample, around 12% of them only once. In total, the top ten clones hold approximately 2% of the sample. This specimen consisted of whole blood, obtained in connection with sensitization to the hapten diphenylcyclopropenone (DPC). The source is a woman aged 35 to 49 with alopecia areata. Some clones in this sample may be carry-over from other donors' samples.

Only a few counts were recorded for this clonotype. The chain recombines TRBV5-1 with TRBJ2-3; 7 positions match TRBD2. The V and J ends lost 0 bases and 5 bases, in that order; junction bases with no gene match: 3. The CDR3 loop spans 14 amino acids. Germline V gene data show CDR1 as SGHRS and CDR2 as YFSETQ. CDR3: CASSLEGGRDTQYF. DNA for the CDR3: TGCGCCAGCAGCTTGGAAGGCGGGAGAGATACGCAGTATTTT.

This chain connects TRBV28 to TRBJ1-1; unclear D gene. V lost 6 bases, J lost 4 bases, and 9 bases lay in between. The CDR3 has 12 amino acids. CDR1 and CDR2 from the germline V gene are MDHEN and SYDVKM. CDR3 amino acids: CASRLSGTEAFF. As DNA, the CDR3 is TGTGCCAGCAGGTTGTCGGGCACTGAAGCTTTCTTT.

This clonotype was seen only a few times. The chain is built from TRBV20-1 and TRBJ1-5; D is uncertain. Trimming took 4 bases from V and 1 from J, leaving 11 bases between them. Germline assignment: CDR1 DFQATT and CDR2 SNEGSKA (reference sequence). There are 14 residues in the CDR3. The CDR3 nucleotides read TGCAGTGCTATAGACCCGAGAAGCAATCAGCCCCAGCATTTT. It yields the protein CSAIDPRSNQPQHF.